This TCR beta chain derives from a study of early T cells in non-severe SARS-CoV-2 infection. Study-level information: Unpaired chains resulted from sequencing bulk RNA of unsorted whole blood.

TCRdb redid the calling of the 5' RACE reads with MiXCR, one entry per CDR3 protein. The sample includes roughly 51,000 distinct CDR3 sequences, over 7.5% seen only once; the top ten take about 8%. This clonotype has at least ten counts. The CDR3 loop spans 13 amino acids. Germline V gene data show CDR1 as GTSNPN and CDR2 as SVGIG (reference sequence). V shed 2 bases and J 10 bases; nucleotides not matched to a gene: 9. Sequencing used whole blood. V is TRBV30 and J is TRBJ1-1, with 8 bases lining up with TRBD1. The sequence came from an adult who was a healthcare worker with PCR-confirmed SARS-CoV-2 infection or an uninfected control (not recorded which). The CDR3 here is CAWSPGTGSSAFF. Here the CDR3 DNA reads TGTGCCTGGAGTCCCGGGACAGGTTCTTCAGCTTTCTTT.